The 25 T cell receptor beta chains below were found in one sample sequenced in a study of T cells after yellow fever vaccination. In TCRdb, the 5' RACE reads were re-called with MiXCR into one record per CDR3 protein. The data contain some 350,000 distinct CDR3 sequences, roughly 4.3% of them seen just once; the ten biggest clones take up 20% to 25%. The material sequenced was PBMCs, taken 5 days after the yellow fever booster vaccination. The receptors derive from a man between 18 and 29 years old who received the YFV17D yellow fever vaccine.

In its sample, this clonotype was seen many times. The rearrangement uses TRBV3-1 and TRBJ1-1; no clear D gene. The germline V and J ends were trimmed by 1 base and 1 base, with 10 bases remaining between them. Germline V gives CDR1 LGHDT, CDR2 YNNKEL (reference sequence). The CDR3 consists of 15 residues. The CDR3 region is CASSQGVFGNTEAFF. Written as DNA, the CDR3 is TGTGCCAGCAGCCAAGGAGTTTTCGGGAACACTGAAGCTTTCTTT.

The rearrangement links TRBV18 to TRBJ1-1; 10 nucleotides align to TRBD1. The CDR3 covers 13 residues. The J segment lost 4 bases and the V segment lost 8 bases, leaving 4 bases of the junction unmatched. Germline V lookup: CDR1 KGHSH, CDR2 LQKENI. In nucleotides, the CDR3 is TGTGCCAGCACCCGACAGGGGGCCACTGAAGCTTTCTTT. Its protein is CASTRQGATEAFF.

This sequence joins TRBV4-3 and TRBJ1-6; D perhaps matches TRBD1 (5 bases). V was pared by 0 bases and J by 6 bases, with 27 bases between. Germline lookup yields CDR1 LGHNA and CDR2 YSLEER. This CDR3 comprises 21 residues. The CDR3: CASSQEILFRGTGWGNSPLHF. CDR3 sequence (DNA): TGCGCCAGCAGCCAAGAAATCCTCTTCCGGGGGACGGGGTGGGGTAATTCACCCCTCCACTTT.

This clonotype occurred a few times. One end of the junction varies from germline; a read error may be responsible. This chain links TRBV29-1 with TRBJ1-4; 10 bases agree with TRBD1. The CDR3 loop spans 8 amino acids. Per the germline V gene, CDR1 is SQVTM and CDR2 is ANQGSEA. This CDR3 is CSAGTGVF. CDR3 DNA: TGCAGCGCAGGGACAGGGGTTTTT.

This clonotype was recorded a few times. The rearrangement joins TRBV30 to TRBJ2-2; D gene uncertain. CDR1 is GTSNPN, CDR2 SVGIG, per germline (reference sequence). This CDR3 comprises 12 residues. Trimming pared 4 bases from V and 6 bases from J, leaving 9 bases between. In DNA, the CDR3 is TGTGCCTGGATCTCGGTGGCCGGGGAGCTGTTTTTT. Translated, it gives CAWISVAGELFF.

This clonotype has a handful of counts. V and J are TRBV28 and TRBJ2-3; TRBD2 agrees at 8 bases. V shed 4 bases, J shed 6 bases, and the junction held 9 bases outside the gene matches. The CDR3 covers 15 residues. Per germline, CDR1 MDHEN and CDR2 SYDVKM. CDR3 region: CASSSGGGAGDTQYF. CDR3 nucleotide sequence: TGTGCCAGCAGTTCCGGGGGGGGTGCGGGGGATACGCAGTATTTT.

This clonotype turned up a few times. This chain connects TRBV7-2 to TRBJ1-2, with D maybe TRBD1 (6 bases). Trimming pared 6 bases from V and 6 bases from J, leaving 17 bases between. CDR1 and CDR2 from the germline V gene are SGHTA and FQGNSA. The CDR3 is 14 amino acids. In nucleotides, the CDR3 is TGTGCCAGCAGTCCTACAGGGTTGCCACATGGCTACACCTTC. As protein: CASSPTGLPHGYTF.

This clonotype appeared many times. The CDR3 DNA reads TGTGCCAGCAGCTTACTGGGACTGCCCAATCAGCCCCAGCATTTT. Its translation is CASSLLGLPNQPQHF. V is TRBV5-6 and J is TRBJ1-5; D is perhaps TRBD1 (5 bases). The germline V gene encodes CDR1 SGHDT and CDR2 YYEEEE. The CDR3 is made up of 15 amino acids. Trimming took off 2 bases at V and 3 bases at J, with 12 bases between the two ends.

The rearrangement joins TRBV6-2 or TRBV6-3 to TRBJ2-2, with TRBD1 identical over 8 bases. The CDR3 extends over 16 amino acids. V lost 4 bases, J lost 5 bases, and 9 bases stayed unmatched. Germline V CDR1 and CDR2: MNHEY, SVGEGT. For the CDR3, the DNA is TGTGCCAGCAGTTCCGAGGACAGGGTGGGGACCGGGGAGCTGTTTTTT. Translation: CASSSEDRVGTGELFF.

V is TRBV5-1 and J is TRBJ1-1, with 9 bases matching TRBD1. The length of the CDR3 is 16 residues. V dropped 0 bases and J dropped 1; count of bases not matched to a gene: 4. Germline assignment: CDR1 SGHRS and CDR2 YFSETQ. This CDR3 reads CASSLAGTGWNTEAFF. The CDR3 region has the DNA TGCGCCAGCAGCTTGGCCGGGACAGGGTGGAACACTGAAGCTTTCTTT.

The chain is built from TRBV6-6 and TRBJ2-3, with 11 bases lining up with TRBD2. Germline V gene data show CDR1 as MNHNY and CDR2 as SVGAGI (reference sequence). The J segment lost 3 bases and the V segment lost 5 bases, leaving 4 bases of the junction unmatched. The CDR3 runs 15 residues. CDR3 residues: CASSRPSGGTDTQYF. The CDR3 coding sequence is TGTGCCAGCAGTCGTCCTAGCGGGGGGACAGATACGCAGTATTTT.

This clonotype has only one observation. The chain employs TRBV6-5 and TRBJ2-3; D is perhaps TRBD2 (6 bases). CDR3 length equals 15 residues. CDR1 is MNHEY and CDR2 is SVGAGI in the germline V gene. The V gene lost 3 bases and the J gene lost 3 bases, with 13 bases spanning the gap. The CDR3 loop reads CASSYDLRGTDTQYF. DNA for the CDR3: TGTGCCAGCAGTTATGACCTACGGGGGACAGATACGCAGTATTTT.

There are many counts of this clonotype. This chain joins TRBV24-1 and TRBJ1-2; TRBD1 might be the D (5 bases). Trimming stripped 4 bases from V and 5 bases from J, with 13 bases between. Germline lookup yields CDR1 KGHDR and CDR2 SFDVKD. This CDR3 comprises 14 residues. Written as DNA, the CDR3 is TGTGCCACCAGTGACCGGGACGGGCCTTATGGCTACACCTTC. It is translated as CATSDRDGPYGYTF.

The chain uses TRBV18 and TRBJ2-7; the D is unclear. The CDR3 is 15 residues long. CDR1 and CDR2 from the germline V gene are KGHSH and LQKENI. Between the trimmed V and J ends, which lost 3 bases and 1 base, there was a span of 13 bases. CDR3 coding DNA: TGTGCCAGCTCACCCTACGGAGTCAGATCCTACGAGCAGTACTTC. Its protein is CASSPYGVRSYEQYF. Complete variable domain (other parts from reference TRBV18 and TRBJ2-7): NAGVMQNPRHLVRRRGQEARLRCSPMKGHSHVYWYRQLPEEGLKFMVYLQKENIIDESGMPKERFSAEFPKEGPSILRIQQVVRGDSAAYFCASSPYGVRSYEQYFGPGTRLTVT.

CDR3 DNA: TGCGCCAGCAGCCTTGGTTTGGGGCCAGAGACCCAGTACTTC. Its protein is CASSLGLGPETQYF. The chain links TRBV4-1 to TRBJ2-5; maybe TRBD1 (5 bases). Trimming removed 4 bases from V and 4 bases from J, with 13 bases in between. The CDR3 spans 14 residues. Germline V gene sequence: CDR1 MGHRA, CDR2 YSYEKL.

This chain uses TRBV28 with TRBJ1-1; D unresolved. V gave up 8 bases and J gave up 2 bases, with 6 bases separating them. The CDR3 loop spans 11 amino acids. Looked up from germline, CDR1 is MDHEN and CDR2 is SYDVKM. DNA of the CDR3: TGTGCCAGCCTAGTAAACACTGAAGCTTTCTTT. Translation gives CASLVNTEAFF.

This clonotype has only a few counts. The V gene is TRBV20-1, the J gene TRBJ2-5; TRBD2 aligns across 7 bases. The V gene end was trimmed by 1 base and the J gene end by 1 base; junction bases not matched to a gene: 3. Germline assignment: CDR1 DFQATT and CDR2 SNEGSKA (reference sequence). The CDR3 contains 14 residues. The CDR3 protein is CSARAASGQETQYF. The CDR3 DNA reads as TGCAGTGCTAGAGCTGCTAGCGGCCAAGAGACCCAGTACTTC.

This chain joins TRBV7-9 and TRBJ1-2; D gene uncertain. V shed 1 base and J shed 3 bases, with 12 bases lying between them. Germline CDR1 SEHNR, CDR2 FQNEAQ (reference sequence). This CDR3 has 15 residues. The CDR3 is CASSLGERSYYGYTF. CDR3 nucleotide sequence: TGTGCCAGCAGCTTAGGGGAACGGTCGTACTATGGCTACACCTTC.

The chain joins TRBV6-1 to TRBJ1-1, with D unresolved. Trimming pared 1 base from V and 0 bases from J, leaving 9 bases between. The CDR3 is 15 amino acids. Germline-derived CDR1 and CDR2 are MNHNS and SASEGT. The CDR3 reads CASSEVTGMNTEAFF. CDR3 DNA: TGTGCCAGCAGTGAAGTAACTGGGATGAACACTGAAGCTTTCTTT.

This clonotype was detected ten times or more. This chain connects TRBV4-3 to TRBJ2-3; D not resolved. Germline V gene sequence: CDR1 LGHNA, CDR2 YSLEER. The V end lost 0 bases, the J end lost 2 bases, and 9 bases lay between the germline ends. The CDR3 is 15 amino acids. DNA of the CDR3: TGCGCCAGCAGCCAAGATCGGGCCCCCACAGATACGCAGTATTTT. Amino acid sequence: CASSQDRAPTDTQYF.

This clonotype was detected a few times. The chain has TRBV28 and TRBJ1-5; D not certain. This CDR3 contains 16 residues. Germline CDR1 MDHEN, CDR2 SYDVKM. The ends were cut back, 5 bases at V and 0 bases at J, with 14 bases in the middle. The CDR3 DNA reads TGTGCCAGCAGTCCCCAACCCGGGGTTAGCAATCAGCCCCAGCATTTT. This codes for CASSPQPGVSNQPQHF.

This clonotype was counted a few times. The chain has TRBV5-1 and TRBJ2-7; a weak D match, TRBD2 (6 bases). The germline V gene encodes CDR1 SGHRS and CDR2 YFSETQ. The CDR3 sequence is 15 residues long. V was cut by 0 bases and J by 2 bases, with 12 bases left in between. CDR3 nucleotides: TGCGCCAGCAGCTTGGGCGGGACGAACCCCTACGAGCAGTACTTC. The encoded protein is CASSLGGTNPYEQYF.

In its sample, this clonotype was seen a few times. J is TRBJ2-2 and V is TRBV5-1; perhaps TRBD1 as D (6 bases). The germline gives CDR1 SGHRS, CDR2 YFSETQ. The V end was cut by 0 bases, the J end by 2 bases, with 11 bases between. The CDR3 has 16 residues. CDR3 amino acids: CASSLVGTYNTGELFF. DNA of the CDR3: TGCGCCAGCAGCTTGGTTGGGACATACAACACCGGGGAGCTGTTTTTT.

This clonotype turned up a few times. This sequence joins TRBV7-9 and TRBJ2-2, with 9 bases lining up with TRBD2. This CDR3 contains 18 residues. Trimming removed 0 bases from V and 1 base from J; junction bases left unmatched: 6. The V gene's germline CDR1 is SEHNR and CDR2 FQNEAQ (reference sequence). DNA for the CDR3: TGTGCCAGCAGCTTAGCGGCTAGCGGGGATCAGAACACCGGGGAGCTGTTTTTT. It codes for CASSLAASGDQNTGELFF.

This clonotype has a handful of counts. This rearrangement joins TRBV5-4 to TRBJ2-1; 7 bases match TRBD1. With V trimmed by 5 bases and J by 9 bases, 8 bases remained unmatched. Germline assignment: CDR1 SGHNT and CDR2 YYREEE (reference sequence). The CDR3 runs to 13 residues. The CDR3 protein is CASRMTGNTEQFF. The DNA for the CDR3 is TGTGCCAGCAGAATGACAGGGAACACTGAGCAGTTCTTC.